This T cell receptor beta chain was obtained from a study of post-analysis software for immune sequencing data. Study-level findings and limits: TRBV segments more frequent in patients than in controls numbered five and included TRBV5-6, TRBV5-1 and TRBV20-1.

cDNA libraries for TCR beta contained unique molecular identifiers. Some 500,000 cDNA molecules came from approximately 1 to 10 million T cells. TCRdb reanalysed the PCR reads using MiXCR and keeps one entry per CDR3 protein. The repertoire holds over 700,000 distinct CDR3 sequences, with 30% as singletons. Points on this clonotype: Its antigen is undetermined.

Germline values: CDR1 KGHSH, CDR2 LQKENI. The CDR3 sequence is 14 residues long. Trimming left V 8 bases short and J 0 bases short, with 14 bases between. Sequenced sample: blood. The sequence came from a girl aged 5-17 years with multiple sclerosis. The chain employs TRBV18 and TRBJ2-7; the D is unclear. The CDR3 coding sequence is TGTGCCAGCGCAATTGGGGTAGACTCCTACGAGCAGTACTTC. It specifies CASAIGVDSYEQYF.